This TCR beta chain originates from a study of blood T cell repertoires in COVID-19. Study overall: Sites in the United States, Italy and Spain provided acute and convalescent COVID-19 samples. The cDNA or gDNA used as material had been derived from T cells, B-cell-depleted T cells, or PBMCs.

The CDR3 extends over 17 amino acids. Germline CDR1 SGHDN, CDR2 FVKESK. V was pared by 4 bases and J by 1 base, with 8 bases of the junction left unmatched. Original data processing: Estimates of nucleated cell counts were drawn from the amplification of reference gene primers. The assay was immunoSEQ multiplex PCR, and TCRdb's table has in-frame clones only and misses some. For V, J and clone size, that table is used; D and trimming come from the DNA. The sample lists 70,000 to 95,000 clones; around 92% were seen once. V is TRBV14 and J is TRBJ2-1, with TRBD2 matching over 9 bases. This clonotype was sampled from an older woman with active COVID-19. The material sequenced was peripheral blood. The CDR3 sequence is CASSLGAGGNSYNEQFF. The CDR3 coding sequence is TGTGCCAGCAGCCTGGGCGCGGGAGGGAATTCCTACAATGAGCAGTTCTTC.